The 7 T cell receptor beta chains below all came from one sample that was sequenced in a study of blood T cell repertoires in COVID-19. Libraries were prepared by immunoSEQ multiplex PCR; TCRdb keeps only in-frame clonotypes and omits some of them. The sample lists about 150,000 clones, approximately 85% occurring once. Source material: peripheral blood. The receptors stem from a man older than 75 with COVID-19, enrolled during active disease.

The chain carries TRBV4-2 and TRBJ2-3, with TRBD1 matching over 7 bases. CDR1 is LGHNA, CDR2 YNFKEQ, per germline. V lost 0 bases and J lost 4; bases outside the gene matches: 10. The CDR3 sequence is 17 residues long. CDR3 protein: CASSQDYRNRGADTQYF. The CDR3, as DNA: TGTGCCAGCAGCCAAGACTACCGGAACAGGGGCGCAGATACGCAGTATTTT.

The chain employs TRBV18 and TRBJ1-5, with 10 bases lining up with TRBD1. V was clipped by 3 bases and J by 2 bases; unmatched bases: 10. The germline CDR1 and CDR2 sequences are KGHSH and LQKENI. This CDR3 has 18 residues. The CDR3: CASSPGQGRPRGNQPQHF. The CDR3, as DNA: TGTGCCAGCTCACCGGGACAGGGGAGACCTAGGGGCAATCAGCCCCAGCATTTT.

The rearrangement joins TRBV11-2 to TRBJ1-3; 9 nucleotides line up with TRBD1. This CDR3 is built from 17 residues. Germline V gene sequence: CDR1 SGHAT, CDR2 FQNNGV. The V segment lost 4 bases and the J segment 2 bases; nucleotides outside the gene matches: 9. The chain's CDR3 is CASSYRGQGITGNTIYF. Here the CDR3 DNA reads TGTGCCAGCAGCTATAGAGGACAGGGGATCACTGGAAACACCATATATTTT.

J is TRBJ1-3 and V is TRBV11-3; D is unclear. The CDR3 extends over 14 amino acids. Germline V gene data show CDR1 as SGHNT and CDR2 as YENEEA. Trimming pared 6 bases from V and 1 base from J, leaving 10 bases between. CDR3 nucleotide sequence: TGTGCCAGCAGACGAGGGATGTCTGGAAACACCATATATTTT. It translates to CASRRGMSGNTIYF.

This chain links TRBV3-1 (or the pseudogene TRBV3-2) with TRBJ1-2, with 9 bases identical to TRBD1. This CDR3 has 15 amino acids. With V trimmed by 1 base and J by 2 bases, 2 bases remained unmatched. CDR1 and CDR2 from the germline V gene are LGHDT and YNNKEL (reference sequence). In DNA form, the CDR3 reads TGTGCCAGCAGCCAAGGCGACAGGGGGAACTATGGCTACACCTTC. This gives the protein CASSQGDRGNYGYTF.

The CDR3 DNA reads TGTGCCAGCAGTTTATGGGGGCAGGGGCGGCTCGGGACTGAAGCTTTCTTT. It is translated as CASSLWGQGRLGTEAFF. The genes are TRBV28 and TRBJ1-1; D perhaps matches TRBD1 (6 bases). CDR3 size: 17 residues. CDR1 MDHEN and CDR2 SYDVKM come from the germline V gene. With 0 bases removed from V and 5 bases from J, the gap between germline ends came to 19 bases. Full variable domain (missing parts from reference TRBV28 and TRBJ1-1): DVKVTQSSRYLVKRTGEKVFLECVQDMDHENMFWYRQDPGLGLRLIYFSYDVKMKEKGDIPEGYSVSREKKERFSLILESASTNQTSMYLCASSLWGQGRLGTEAFFGQGTRLTVV.

The J gene is TRBJ2-7, the V gene TRBV7-9; TRBD1 agrees at 11 bases. The CDR3 is 16 amino acids. Losses at the gene ends were 2 bases for V and 3 bases for J; bases not matched to a gene: 6. From germline, CDR1 is SEHNR and CDR2 FQNEAQ (reference sequence). For the CDR3, the DNA is TGTGCCAGCAGCTTACATGGACAGGGGGCTAGCTACGAGCAGTACTTC. Its protein product is CASSLHGQGASYEQYF.